Listed below are T cell receptor beta chains from one sample, sequenced in a study of CD8 T cells in Susac syndrome. Via MiXCR, TCRdb re-called the immunoSEQ multiplex PCR reads, giving one row per CDR3 protein. The table records about 430,000 distinct CDR3 sequences, 85% to 90% of them present only once. The sample consisted of CD8+ T cells from PBMCs. The receptors derive from a human donor with multiple sclerosis. CDR3s include the opening cysteine and the closing phenylalanine or tryptophan. D genes are given only for firm matches. Clone sizes are given selectively: once, few, many, or a class where the clone is expanded.

D,size,J,V,DNA,CDR3
TRBD2,NA,TRBJ2-1,TRBV28,TGTGCCAGCAGTGACCATGCGGGGGAAAACAATGAGCAGTTCTTC,CASSDHAGENNEQFF
NA,NA,TRBJ2-7,TRBV6-5,TGTGCCAGCAGTTATTCCCCTATGGCAGCAGCTCTCTACGAGCAGTACTTC,CASSYSPMAAALYEQYF
TRBD2,once,TRBJ2-7,TRBV27,TGTGCCAGCAGTTTAGAAGGTAGCGGGACTTACGAGCAGTACTTC,CASSLEGSGTYEQYF
NA,NA,TRBJ1-2,TRBV6-5,TGTGCCAGCAGCCCCACGGATGACGATTATGGCTACACCTTC,CASSPTDDDYGYTF
NA,NA,TRBJ2-7,TRBV15,TGTGCCACCAGCGACCCCCGAGAGGGCGGGTTCCACGAGCAGTACTTC,CATSDPREGGFHEQYF
TRBD1,NA,TRBJ2-2,TRBV7-9,TGTGCCAGCAGCCTAGGGGACAGGGGTATCGACGGGGAGCTGTTTTTT,CASSLGDRGIDGELFF
TRBD1,NA,TRBJ1-2,TRBV29-1,TGCAGCGTTGGGCCGGGGTATGGGACAGACTATGGCTACACCTTC,CSVGPGYGTDYGYTF
NA,NA,TRBJ1-2,TRBV10-3,TGTGCCATCAGTGACGAAAACCTGCCCTATGGCTACACCTTC,CAISDENLPYGYTF
NA,NA,TRBJ2-3,TRBV20-1,TGCAGTGCTAGAGAGTTGGCGAGCACAGATACGCAGTATTTT,CSARELASTDTQYF
TRBD1,few,TRBJ2-3,TRBV19,TGTGCCAGCTCGGGACAGTACACAGATACGCAGTATTTT,CASSGQYTDTQYF
NA,once,TRBJ1-1,TRBV4-1,TGCGCCAGCAGCCATGAGGGGCTGAGCACTGAAGCTTTCTTT,CASSHEGLSTEAFF
NA,NA,TRBJ2-5,TRBV7-9,TGTGCCAGCAGCTCCTCGACGGAGCAAGAGACCCAGTACTTC,CASSSSTEQETQYF
NA,NA,TRBJ1-3,TRBV6-5,TGTGCCAGCAGTTTTTTCGGATCTGGAAACACCATATATTTT,CASSFFGSGNTIYF
NA,NA,TRBJ1-4,TRBV7-9,TGTGCCAGCAGCCCGCCCGAGGGGGAATGGGAAAAACTGTTTTTT,CASSPPEGEWEKLFF
NA,NA,TRBJ1-4,TRBV27,TGTGCCAGCAGTTCCCCCGGTCCTTGGGCTGAAAAACTGTTTTTT,CASSSPGPWAEKLFF
TRBD1,NA,TRBJ1-2,TRBV3-1,TGTGCCAGCAGCCGAGAAGGGACAGGGGATCCTGGCTACACCTTC,CASSREGTGDPGYTF
NA,NA,TRBJ1-1,TRBV3-1,TGTGCCAGCAGCCAAGCACCCCACACAGGGAACACTGAAGCTTTCTTT,CASSQAPHTGNTEAFF
TRBD1,NA,TRBJ1-1,TRBV7-9,TGTGCCAGCAGCTGGACAGGCGACTCAGGGAACACTGAAGCTTTCTTT,CASSWTGDSGNTEAFF
NA,NA,TRBJ1-2,TRBV2,TGTGCCGCCCTGGGGCTCTATGGCTACACCTTC,CAALGLYGYTF
NA,NA,TRBJ2-1,TRBV14,TGTGCCAGCAGCCAAGGCGGCAGATTCAATGAGCAGTTCTTC,CASSQGGRFNEQFF
TRBD1,NA,TRBJ2-6,TRBV19,TGTGCCAGTAGTACCCTCCCCCGACAGGGCTTAAGCTCTGGGGCCAACGTCCTGACTTTC,CASSTLPRQGLSSGANVLTF
NA,NA,TRBJ2-2,TRBV27,TGTGCCAGCAGTTTATCGGCCGGGGAGCTGTTTTTT,CASSLSAGELFF
NA,NA,TRBJ1-5,TRBV20-1,TGCAGTGCTAGAGATCCAAGGGGGAATCAGCCCCAGCATTTT,CSARDPRGNQPQHF
NA,NA,TRBJ1-1,TRBV20-1,TGCAGTCGACAGATGAACACTGAAGCTTTCTTT,CSRQMNTEAFF
TRBD1,once,TRBJ2-7,TRBV29-1,TGCAGCGTTCCCGGGACAGAGACTTACGAGCAGTACTTC,CSVPGTETYEQYF
NA,many,TRBJ2-7,TRBV5-1,TGTGCCAGCAGCTTGGACGGCTACGAGCAGTACTTC,CASSLDGYEQYF
NA,NA,TRBJ1-2,TRBV6-1,TGTGCCAGCAGTGCCCCGCGATTCAAAAGGACCTATGGCTACACCTTC,CASSAPRFKRTYGYTF
NA,NA,TRBJ2-6,TRBV18,TGTGCCAGCTCACCAAGCCAGCGGACTGGGGCCAACGTCCTGACTTTC,CASSPSQRTGANVLTF
NA,NA,TRBJ2-6,TRBV29-1,TGCAGCGCTGAGACAGAACCACTCCCTGGGGCCAACGTCCTGACTTTC,CSAETEPLPGANVLTF